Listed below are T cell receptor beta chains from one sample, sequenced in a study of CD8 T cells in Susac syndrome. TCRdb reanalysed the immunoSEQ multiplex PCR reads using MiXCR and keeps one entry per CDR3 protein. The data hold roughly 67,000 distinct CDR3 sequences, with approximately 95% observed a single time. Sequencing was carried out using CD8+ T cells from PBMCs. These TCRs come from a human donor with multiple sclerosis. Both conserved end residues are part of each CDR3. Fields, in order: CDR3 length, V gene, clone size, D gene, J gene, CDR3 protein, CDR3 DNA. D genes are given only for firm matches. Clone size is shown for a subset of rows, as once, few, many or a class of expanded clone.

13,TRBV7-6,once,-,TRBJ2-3,CASSLEPTDTQYF,TGTGCCAGCAGCTTAGAGCCCACAGATACGCAGTATTTT
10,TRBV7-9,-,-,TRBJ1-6,CASGLTPLHF,TGTGCCAGCGGGCTAACGCCCCTCCACTTT
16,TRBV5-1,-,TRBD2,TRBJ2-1,CASSAASGDPYNEQFF,TGCGCCAGCAGCGCCGCTAGCGGGGATCCTTACAATGAGCAGTTCTTC
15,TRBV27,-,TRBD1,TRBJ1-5,CASSSWDRVNQPQHF,TGTGCCAGCAGTTCCTGGGACAGGGTCAATCAGCCCCAGCATTTT
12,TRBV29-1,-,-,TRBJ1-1,CSTGNGWAEAFF,TGCAGTACAGGGAATGGATGGGCTGAAGCTTTCTTT
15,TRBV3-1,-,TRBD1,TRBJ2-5,CASSPWGQIQETQYF,TGTGCCAGCAGCCCCTGGGGACAGATCCAGGAGACCCAGTACTTC
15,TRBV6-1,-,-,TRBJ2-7,CASSPTDRNPYEQYF,TGTGCCAGCAGCCCCACCGACAGGAATCCCTACGAGCAGTACTTC
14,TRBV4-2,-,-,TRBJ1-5,CASSQPGLNQPQHF,TGTGCCAGCAGCCAACCCGGACTCAATCAGCCCCAGCATTTT
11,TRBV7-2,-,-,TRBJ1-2,CANTYQEFYTF,TGTGCCAACACTTATCAGGAGTTCTACACCTTC
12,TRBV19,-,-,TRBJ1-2,CASSRQNYGYTF,TGTGCCAGTAGTAGGCAGAACTATGGCTACACCTTC
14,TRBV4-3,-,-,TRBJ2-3,CASTRGGAADTQYF,TGCGCCAGCACCAGGGGGGGCGCAGCCGATACGCAGTATTTT
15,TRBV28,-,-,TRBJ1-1,CASSLRGRLNTEAFF,TGTGCCAGCAGTTTAAGGGGCCGCCTGAACACTGAAGCTTTCTTT
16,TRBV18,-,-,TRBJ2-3,CASSPVNPRGTDTQYF,TGTGCCAGCTCACCAGTGAACCCGCGAGGAACAGATACGCAGTATTTT
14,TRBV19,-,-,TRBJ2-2,CASTASTRGGELFF,TGTGCCAGTACGGCTAGCACAAGAGGCGGGGAGCTGTTTTTT
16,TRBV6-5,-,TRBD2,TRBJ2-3,CASSYDMSGGPDTQYF,TGTGCCAGCAGTTATGACATGAGCGGGGGGCCGGATACGCAGTATTTT
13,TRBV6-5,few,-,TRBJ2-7,CASSSSGPYEQYF,TGTGCCAGCAGTTCCTCCGGGCCTTACGAGCAGTACTTC
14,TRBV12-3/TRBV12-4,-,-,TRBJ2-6,CASSPLTGANVLTF,TGTGCCAGCAGTCCGCTTACCGGGGCCAACGTCCTGACTTTC
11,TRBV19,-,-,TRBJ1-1,CASSTTVEAFF,TGTGCCAGTAGTACGACCGTCGAGGCTTTCTTT